What follows are 25 T cell receptor beta chains derived from one specimen sequenced in a study of blood T cell repertoires in COVID-19. Data came from immunoSEQ multiplex PCR; TCRdb stores just in-frame clones and leaves some out. The sample lists about 310,000 clones, 80% to 90% occurring once. The source material was PBMCs or T cells enriched from blood (not recorded which). Every receptor here comes from a man aged 30-40 years who had recovered from COVID-19.

The rearrangement uses TRBV10-3 and TRBJ1-2; D ambiguous. Per the germline V gene, CDR1 is ENHRY and CDR2 is SYGVKD. CDR3 length: 12 amino acids. V lost 2 bases, J lost 7 bases, and 8 bases lay in between. The CDR3 DNA sequence: TGTGCCATCAGTGAGCCGGGGAGTGGCTACACCTTC. This gives the protein CAISEPGSGYTF.

The chain joins TRBV5-1 to TRBJ2-3, with 10 bases fitting TRBD2. Trimming took 4 bases from V and 2 from J; bases not matched to a gene: 7. CDR3 length equals 16 residues. Looked up from germline, CDR1 is SGHRS and CDR2 is YFSETQ. DNA of the CDR3: TGCGCCAGCAGCCCGGTAGCGGGGGGCGCCACAGATACGCAGTATTTT. Residues: CASSPVAGGATDTQYF.

CDR3 sequence: CASNGQTLNTEAFF. The CDR3 DNA reads as TGTGCCAGCAACGGACAGACACTGAACACTGAAGCTTTCTTT. J is TRBJ1-1 and V is TRBV6-5; TRBD1 might be the D (6 bases). CDR3 length: 14 amino acids. Germline V lookup: CDR1 MNHEY, CDR2 SVGAGI. Trimming pared 7 bases from V and 0 bases from J, leaving 12 bases between.

This clone has ten or more counts. V gene TRBV6-4 combines with J gene TRBJ1-5; no definite D call. CDR1 and CDR2 (germline): MRHNA, SNTAGT. V was pared by 2 bases and J by 2 bases, with 10 bases between. This CDR3 has 15 residues. The CDR3 DNA reads TGTGCCAGCAGTGACGGGTCGAGCGGCAATCAGCCCCAGCATTTT. This gives the protein CASSDGSSGNQPQHF.

The genes are TRBV30 and TRBJ1-1, with D possibly matching TRBD1 (5 bases). Germline assignment: CDR1 GTSNPN and CDR2 SVGIG (reference sequence). This CDR3 contains 13 residues. V lost 1 base, J lost 4 bases, and 10 bases lay in between. The DNA of the CDR3 is TGTGCCTGGAGTGAACAGGAAGGCACTGAAGCTTTCTTT. Translated, it gives CAWSEQEGTEAFF.

The rearrangement joins TRBV5-1 to TRBJ2-7; TRBD2 might be the D (7 bases). CDR3 length: 15 amino acids. The germline V and J ends were trimmed by 3 bases and 5 bases, with 18 bases remaining between them. The germline CDR1 and CDR2 sequences are SGHRS and YFSETQ. CDR3 in DNA: TGCGCCAGCAGCTGGGGGGGCGGTCGTCAAGACGAGCAGTACTTC. Its translation is CASSWGGGRQDEQYF.

V gene TRBV12-3 or TRBV12-4 combines with J gene TRBJ1-2; perhaps TRBD1 as D (6 bases). The CDR3 length is 12 residues. Trimming stripped 8 bases from V and 7 bases from J, with 14 bases between. The CDR3 region is CASGGGGFGYTF. The CDR3 DNA sequence: TGTGCCAGCGGGGGCGGGGGGTTTGGCTACACCTTC.

The V call is TRBV7-9, the J call TRBJ2-4, with D unresolved. The V end was cut by 0 bases, the J end by 16 bases, with 13 bases between. CDR1 and CDR2 (germline): SEHNR, FQNEAQ (reference sequence). This CDR3 contains 12 residues. The CDR3: CASSLATGFIYF. CDR3 nucleotide sequence: TGTGCCAGCAGCTTAGCGACTGGATTTATATACTTC.

The chain joins TRBV3-1 (or the pseudogene TRBV3-2) to TRBJ2-3, with D possibly being TRBD1 (6 bases). Trimming removed 4 bases at V and 0 bases at J, with 14 bases between. This CDR3 is built from 16 residues. Germline CDR1 is LGHDT and CDR2 is YNNKEL (reference sequence). The CDR3 DNA reads TGTGCCAGCAGCCGAGCCGGGACATCGAGCACAGATACGCAGTATTTT. Translating gives CASSRAGTSSTDTQYF.

A single count supports this clone. The rearrangement uses TRBV5-4 and TRBJ1-1; D unclear. CDR3 length: 14 amino acids. Germline lookup yields CDR1 SGHNT and CDR2 YYREEE (reference sequence). V lost 0 bases to trimming and J lost 0 bases, with 6 bases between them. CDR3 sequence (DNA): TGTGCCAGCAGCTTGGCAGGTATGAACACTGAAGCTTTCTTT. This translates into CASSLAGMNTEAFF.

The chain employs TRBV24-1 and TRBJ2-5; 16 nucleotides line up with TRBD2. This CDR3 is built from 15 residues. Germline V gene lookup returns CDR1 KGHDR and CDR2 SFDVKD. The trim removed 11 bases at V and 5 bases at J, leaving 7 bases unmatched. CDR3: CAIGTSGGAGETQYF. The CDR3 DNA sequence: TGTGCCATTGGGACTAGCGGGGGGGCAGGGGAGACCCAGTACTTC.

The chain combines TRBV4-1 with TRBJ2-1, with 12 bases that match TRBD2. The CDR3 contains 17 residues. After removal of 1 base from V and 4 bases from J, the junction contained 5 bases not matched to a gene. The V gene's germline CDR1 is MGHRA and CDR2 YSYEKL. The chain's CDR3 is CASSQGLAGAAYNEQFF. The CDR3 bases are TGCGCCAGCAGCCAAGGACTAGCGGGGGCCGCTTACAATGAGCAGTTCTTC.

V is TRBV6-1 and J is TRBJ2-5; TRBD1 matches at 8 bases. V was pared by 2 bases and J by 5 bases, with 4 bases of the junction left unmatched. CDR1 and CDR2 from the germline V gene are MNHNS and SASEGT. This CDR3 spans 14 amino acids. The CDR3 spells CASSEQGARETQYF. CDR3 DNA sequence: TGTGCCAGCAGTGAACAGGGGGCACGGGAGACCCAGTACTTC.

The chain joins TRBV7-9 to TRBJ1-2, with a weak D call TRBD1 (5 bases). The CDR3 extends over 17 amino acids. Trimming took 4 bases from V and 3 from J, leaving 21 bases between them. The germline V gene encodes CDR1 SEHNR and CDR2 FQNEAQ (reference sequence). The CDR3 protein is CASSSNTGGPDHYGYTF. DNA of the CDR3: TGTGCCAGCAGCTCTAACACAGGTGGGCCGGACCACTATGGCTACACCTTC.

The V and J genes are TRBV19 and TRBJ1-4; unclear D gene. Trimming shortened V by 4 bases and J by 4 bases, and 10 bases separated the two germline ends. The CDR3 is made up of 14 amino acids. Germline V gives CDR1 LNHDA, CDR2 SQIVND (reference sequence). The CDR3 DNA reads TGTGCCAGTAGTACCAGTCATGGTAATGAAAAACTGTTTTTT. As protein: CASSTSHGNEKLFF. The variable domain in full, with the rest retrieved from reference TRBV19 and TRBJ1-4, is DGGITQSPKYLFRKEGQNVTLSCEQNLNHDAMYWYRQDPGQGLRLIYYSQIVNDFQKGDIAEGYSVSREKKESFPLTVTSAQKNPTAFYLCASSTSHGNEKLFFGSGTQLSVL.

The genes are TRBV5-8 and TRBJ1-2, with TRBD1 matching 8 bases. In germline, CDR1 is SGHTS, CDR2 YDEGEE. V was pared by 0 bases and J by 1 base, with 8 bases of the junction left unmatched. The CDR3 covers 17 residues. CDR3 bases: TGTGCCAGCAGCTTGGTGTCAGGGGGCCGCCTTAACTATGGCTACACCTTC. Translated: CASSLVSGGRLNYGYTF.

The J gene is TRBJ2-5, the V gene TRBV7-3; D is possibly TRBD2 (6 bases). This CDR3 spans 13 amino acids. Deletions cut 0 bases from V and 4 bases from J, with 6 bases between. CDR1 is SGHTA and CDR2 is FQGTGA in the germline V gene. The CDR3 DNA sequence: TGTGCCAGCAGCTTAACGGGGGGAGAGACCCAGTACTTC. It encodes CASSLTGGETQYF. The complete variable domain, with remaining parts taken from reference TRBV7-3 and TRBJ2-5, reads GAGVSQTPSNKVTEKGKYVELRCDPISGHTALYWYRQSLGQGPEFLIYFQGTGAADDSGLPNDRFFAVRPEGSVSTLKIQRTERGDSAVYLCASSLTGGETQYFGPGTRLLVL.

The chain is built from TRBV7-2 and TRBJ2-5; 7 bases line up with TRBD2. J lost 5 bases, V lost 1 base, and 1 base had no gene match. Germline V gives CDR1 SGHTA, CDR2 FQGNSA. The CDR3 is 13 residues long. This CDR3 reads CASSLVGGETQYF. CDR3 bases: TGTGCCAGCAGCTTAGTCGGGGGGGAGACCCAGTACTTC.

The chain joins TRBV6-5 to TRBJ2-5, with 7 bases identical to TRBD1. This CDR3 is built from 13 residues. After removal of 6 bases from V and 5 bases from J, the junction contained 6 bases not matched to a gene. Germline values: CDR1 MNHEY, CDR2 SVGAGI. The CDR3 sequence: CASSGQVLETQYF. CDR3 bases: TGTGCCAGCAGCGGACAGGTTCTTGAGACCCAGTACTTC.

The rearrangement links TRBV5-1 to TRBJ1-5; 7 bases fit TRBD1. This CDR3 has 14 amino acids. Germline lookup yields CDR1 SGHRS and CDR2 YFSETQ. V lost 4 bases and J lost 2; bases outside the gene matches: 3. The CDR3 DNA is TGCGCCAGCAGCATCGGGACAGGCAATCAGCCCCAGCATTTT. Translating gives CASSIGTGNQPQHF.

The chain recombines TRBV9 with TRBJ1-6; D call uncertain. From germline, CDR1 is SGDLS and CDR2 YYNGEE. Trimming stripped 0 bases from V and 7 bases from J, with 14 bases between. The CDR3 has 16 amino acids. CDR3 DNA: TGTGCCAGCAGCGTAGAGGCGGGCCTTGGGAATTCACCCCTCCACTTT. This gives the protein CASSVEAGLGNSPLHF.

To note about this clone: In the same sample, other DNA sequences code for this CDR3. J is TRBJ1-1 and V is TRBV7-9; no clear D. Trimming took off 1 base at V and 5 bases at J, with 2 bases between the two ends. The CDR3 totals 11 residues. Germline lookup yields CDR1 SEHNR and CDR2 FQNEAQ (reference sequence). The DNA for the CDR3 is TGTGCCAGCAGCTTAGTAACTGAAGCTTTCTTT. This gives the protein CASSLVTEAFF.

This chain connects TRBV5-4 to TRBJ2-3, with D uncertain. Per the germline V gene, CDR1 is SGHNT and CDR2 is YYREEE (reference sequence). Trimming took off 3 bases at V and 6 bases at J, with 11 bases between the two ends. The CDR3 totals 13 residues. The CDR3 DNA reads TGTGCCAGCAGCTCAACCTATTCGGATACGCAGTATTTT. Amino acid sequence: CASSSTYSDTQYF.

V gene TRBV5-4 combines with J gene TRBJ1-6; no clear D gene. V was shortened by 0 bases and J by 5 bases, with 6 bases between the two germline ends. In germline, CDR1 is SGHNT, CDR2 YYREEE (reference sequence). The CDR3 spans 14 residues. The CDR3 DNA is TGTGCCAGCAGCTTGGACAGAAATAATTCACCCCTCCACTTT. Its translation is CASSLDRNNSPLHF.

The V and J genes are TRBV12-3 or TRBV12-4 and TRBJ2-7, with unresolved D. V lost 1 base and J lost 2, with 6 bases in between. This CDR3 has 13 residues. The chain's CDR3 is CASSLGITYEQYF. Written as DNA, the CDR3 is TGTGCCAGCAGTTTAGGTATAACCTACGAGCAGTACTTC.